Each of the 25 T cell receptor beta chains below was sequenced from the same sample in a study of spatial heterogeneity in lung cancer. Study-level findings and limits: Tumors with more nonsynonymous mutations had more expanded intratumoral alpha and beta TCRs.

MiXCR, applied by TCRdb to the 5' RACE reads, yields one record per CDR3 protein. The sample lists approximately 11,000 distinct CDR3 sequences, approximately 4.7% seen once, with 9.5% to 15% in the top ten. No antigen is known for these receptors. The time point denotes: sample taken at primary tumor resection. The sequencing used lung tumor tissue, collected at surgery. These receptors were obtained from a male donor with early-stage non-small cell lung cancer.

This clonotype was seen at least ten times. This beta chain lies outside the target of a library built for alpha chains; its clone size means little. This rearrangement joins TRBV7-9 to TRBJ1-5; 12 nucleotides align to TRBD1. Trimming took 5 bases from V and 9 from J; bases not matched to a gene: 8. This CDR3 has 15 residues. Germline CDR1 SEHNR, CDR2 FQNEAQ (reference sequence). The CDR3 sequence: CASSLVGQGAMPQHF. CDR3 nucleotides: TGTGCCAGCAGCCTAGTGGGACAGGGGGCTATGCCCCAGCATTTT.

At least ten counts were recorded for this clonotype. This beta chain is off target for a library built for alpha chains, so its abundance means little. The chain recombines TRBV6-6 with TRBJ1-3; TRBD1 matches 9 bases. Trimming removed 0 bases from V and 8 bases from J; junction bases left unmatched: 8. The germline V gene has CDR1 MNHNY and CDR2 SVGAGI (reference sequence). The CDR3 runs 16 residues. CDR3 residues: CASSYSTVGQGDTIYF. As DNA, the CDR3 is TGTGCCAGCAGTTACTCGACGGTGGGACAGGGCGACACCATATATTTT.

As regards this clonotype: Because this beta chain is a stray read in a library intended to capture alpha chains, its abundance should not be given much weight. This rearrangement joins TRBV7-2 to TRBJ2-1, with D unresolved. The CDR3 length is 13 residues. Trimming took 7 bases from V and 3 from J, leaving 10 bases between them. CDR1 and CDR2 from the germline V gene are SGHTA and FQGNSA. The CDR3 loop reads CASTRPGYNEQFF. The CDR3 DNA is TGTGCCAGCACCAGACCCGGCTACAATGAGCAGTTCTTC.

This clonotype was found many times. The size of this beta chain means little, since it is a stray read in a library made for alpha chains. The chain has TRBV9 and TRBJ2-1; the match to TRBD2 covers 8 bases. V shed 3 bases and J 6 bases; nucleotides not matched to a gene: 11. The CDR3 has 16 amino acids. Germline loops: CDR1 SGDLS, CDR2 YYNGEE. The DNA for the CDR3 is TGTGCCAGCAGCGCCGCGGGACTAGTATTACGCAATGAGCAGTTCTTC. Translating gives CASSAAGLVLRNEQFF.

This clonotype was seen repeatedly, ten times or more. This beta chain is an unintended read in a library built for alpha chains; its size means little. This rearrangement joins TRBV7-6 to TRBJ1-1, with D unclear. The V and J ends lost 3 bases and 1 base respectively, with 6 bases between them. CDR1 is SGHVS and CDR2 is FNYEAQ in the germline V gene. CDR3 length: 13 residues. The CDR3 nucleotides are TGTGCCAGCAGCTTGGCCCGGAACACTGAAGCTTTCTTT. This gives the protein CASSLARNTEAFF.

The table lists this clonotype with many counts. Because this beta chain is a stray read in a library intended to capture alpha chains, its abundance should not be given much weight. V and J are TRBV28 and TRBJ2-7; a possible D gene is TRBD2 (5 bases). With 2 bases removed from V and 6 bases from J, the gap between germline ends came to 8 bases. The CDR3 is made up of 12 amino acids. Germline V gene sequence: CDR1 MDHEN, CDR2 SYDVKM. The CDR3: CASSLEGTEQYF. Here the CDR3 DNA reads TGTGCCAGCAGTTTAGAGGGTACCGAGCAGTACTTC.

This clonotype has just a few counts. This beta chain is a stray read from a library made for alpha chains; its abundance is not meaningful. The V gene is TRBV6-2 or TRBV6-3, the J gene TRBJ2-7; D not resolved. This CDR3 comprises 13 residues. Deletions cut 4 bases from V and 0 bases from J, with 7 bases between. The germline gives CDR1 MNHEY, CDR2 SVGEGT. CDR3 sequence: CASSLLRSYEQYF. The CDR3 DNA is TGTGCCAGCAGTTTACTTCGCTCCTACGAGCAGTACTTC.

There are many counts of this clonotype. This beta chain was picked up by a library intended for alpha chains and is off target, so its count carries little meaning. The chain joins TRBV7-2 to TRBJ1-2; TRBD1 agrees at 8 bases. J was trimmed by 0 bases and V by 7 bases; bases with no gene match: 10. The CDR3 runs 16 residues. The germline V gene has CDR1 SGHTA and CDR2 FQGNSA. CDR3 sequence (DNA): TGTGCCAGCACGGACAGGGTGACATCAGCTAACTATGGCTACACCTTC. Amino acid sequence: CASTDRVTSANYGYTF.

Many counts were recorded for this clonotype. Because the library targeted alpha chains, this beta chain is an off-target read whose size means little. V is TRBV28 and J is TRBJ2-1, with TRBD2 identical over 12 bases. Germline CDR1 and CDR2: MDHEN and SYDVKM. CDR3 length: 15 residues. V lost 3 bases and J lost 7; bases outside the gene matches: 4. In DNA form, the CDR3 reads TGTGCCAGCAGTTTGAGACTAGCGGGAGCGAATGAGCAGTTCTTC. It encodes CASSLRLAGANEQFF.

This clonotype was seen at least ten times. As an off-target read in a library built for alpha chains, this beta chain has a frequency of little significance. The chain has TRBV28 and TRBJ2-7, with 9 bases lining up with TRBD2. With 9 bases clipped from V and 4 bases from J, the junction kept 7 bases outside the gene matches. Germline CDR1 reads MDHEN; CDR2 reads SYDVKM. The CDR3 is 13 amino acids. The CDR3: CASHNSGSYEQYF. The DNA of the CDR3 is TGTGCCAGTCACAATAGCGGGAGTTACGAGCAGTACTTC.

Many counts were recorded for this clonotype. Because the library targeted alpha chains, this beta chain is an off-target read whose size means little. This chain links TRBV12-3 or TRBV12-4 with TRBJ1-5, with D perhaps matching TRBD1 (5 bases). The germline V and J ends were trimmed by 1 base and 6 bases, with 10 bases remaining between them. This CDR3 has 14 residues. CDR3 coding DNA: TGTGCCAGCAGTTTAGATCGGAGGGGTCAGCCCCAGCATTTT. Translation gives CASSLDRRGQPQHF.

With regard to this clonotype: As an off-target read in a library built for alpha chains, this beta chain has a frequency of little significance. J is TRBJ2-1 and V is TRBV3-1, with D possibly being TRBD2 (6 bases). Germline loops: CDR1 LGHDT, CDR2 YNNKEL (reference sequence). Trimming pared 1 base from V and 15 bases from J, leaving 13 bases between. The CDR3 totals 12 residues. This chain's CDR3 is CASSQGDSPSFF. DNA for the CDR3: TGTGCCAGCAGCCAAGGGGACTCCCCGTCGTTCTTC.

This clonotype showed up many times. This beta chain is an unintended read in a library built for alpha chains; its size means little. The V gene is TRBV15, the J gene TRBJ2-1, with 11 bases matching TRBD2. In germline, CDR1 is LNHNV, CDR2 YYDKDF (reference sequence). V shed 5 bases and J 1 base; nucleotides not matched to a gene: 10. The CDR3 sequence is 18 residues long. CDR3 residues: CATSQERGLAVSYNEQFF. In nucleotides, the CDR3 is TGTGCCACCAGCCAAGAGAGGGGACTAGCGGTTTCCTACAATGAGCAGTTCTTC.

Ten or more counts support this clonotype. This beta chain is off target for a library built for alpha chains, so its abundance means little. V is TRBV20-1 and J is TRBJ1-2, with a weak D call TRBD1 (5 bases). The CDR3 is made up of 12 amino acids. Looked up from germline, CDR1 is DFQATT and CDR2 is SNEGSKA (reference sequence). V gave up 0 bases and J gave up 7 bases, with 9 bases separating them. This CDR3 reads CSARDFGAGYTF. DNA of the CDR3: TGCAGTGCTAGAGATTTTGGGGCTGGCTACACCTTC.

Of note for this clonotype: Found in a library prepared for alpha chains, this beta chain is an off-target read, and its abundance has little meaning. The chain employs TRBV6-1 and TRBJ1-4; D is unclear. Germline CDR1 and CDR2: MNHNS and SASEGT. V was shortened by 6 bases and J by 8 bases, with 16 bases between the two germline ends. The CDR3 consists of 14 residues. The CDR3 is CASRDPLGGEKLFF. The CDR3 bases are TGTGCCAGCAGGGACCCCCTCGGAGGGGAAAAACTGTTTTTT.

This clonotype was seen more than once but under ten times. This beta chain is off target for a library built for alpha chains, so its abundance means little. This sequence joins TRBV4-1 and TRBJ2-5; D gene ambiguous. Trimming removed 4 bases from V and 5 bases from J, with 11 bases in between. The V gene's germline CDR1 is MGHRA and CDR2 YSYEKL. The CDR3 contains 13 residues. CDR3 in DNA: TGCGCCAGCAGCCCCCTCCTTAGGGAGACCCAGTACTTC. Translated, it gives CASSPLLRETQYF.

Only a few counts were recorded for this clonotype. This beta chain lies outside the target of a library built for alpha chains; its clone size means little. The CDR3 protein is CASSHPGREQYF. In DNA form, the CDR3 reads TGTGCCAGCAGCCACCCAGGGAGGGAGCAGTACTTC. This chain connects TRBV7-2 to TRBJ2-7; the D gene is possibly TRBD2 (6 bases). Looked up from germline, CDR1 is SGHTA and CDR2 is FQGNSA. The CDR3 contains 12 residues. The ends were cut back, 5 bases at V and 7 bases at J, with 12 bases in the middle.

This clonotype was picked up many times. Found in a library prepared for alpha chains, this beta chain is an off-target read, and its abundance has little meaning. The chain uses TRBV19 and TRBJ1-5; D is perhaps TRBD1 (6 bases). CDR1 and CDR2 (germline): LNHDA, SQIVND (reference sequence). The germline V and J ends were trimmed by 9 bases and 5 bases, with 14 bases remaining between them. CDR3 size: 13 residues. CDR3 residues: CASNRDQHQPQHF. Written as DNA, the CDR3 is TGTGCCAGCAACAGGGATCAGCATCAGCCCCAGCATTTT.

This clonotype has a count of ten or more. As an off-target read in a library built for alpha chains, this beta chain has a frequency of little significance. The chain recombines TRBV12-3 or TRBV12-4 with TRBJ2-1; 9 bases agree with TRBD2. This CDR3 is built from 12 residues. Germline trimming cut 4 bases from V and 12 bases from J; bases unmatched to any gene: 4. CDR3 bases: TGTGCCAGCAGTTCTAGCGGGGCAGGGCAGTTCTTC. This sequence encodes CASSSSGAGQFF.

This clonotype ranks as medium-sized (0.01 to 0.1%). Found in a library prepared for alpha chains, this beta chain is an off-target read, and its abundance has little meaning. The chain is built from TRBV28 and TRBJ1-6; D is unclear. Germline loops: CDR1 MDHEN, CDR2 SYDVKM. Between the trimmed V and J ends, which lost 5 bases and 8 bases, there was a span of 22 bases. This CDR3 is built from 17 residues. CDR3 residues: CASSRRGNPPLDSPLHF. Here the CDR3 DNA reads TGTGCCAGCAGTCGGCGGGGTAACCCTCCCCTGGATTCACCCCTCCACTTT.

The sample holds many counts of this clonotype. This beta chain lies outside the target of a library built for alpha chains; its clone size means little. The chain uses TRBV6-5 and TRBJ1-3, with unresolved D. Trimming shortened V by 4 bases and J by 3 bases, and 10 bases separated the two germline ends. CDR1 MNHEY and CDR2 SVGAGI come from the germline V gene. This CDR3 contains 14 residues. CDR3: CASSFGPLGNTIYF. The CDR3 DNA sequence: TGTGCCAGCAGTTTCGGCCCCCTTGGAAACACCATATATTTT.

About this clonotype: A library made for alpha chains picked up this beta chain off target, so its size means little. The chain couples TRBV7-9 to TRBJ2-7, with D tentatively TRBD2 (5 bases). V was trimmed by 5 bases and J by 1 base, leaving 18 bases between them. The CDR3 contains 16 residues. CDR1 is SEHNR and CDR2 is FQNEAQ in the germline V gene (reference sequence). The CDR3 DNA follows: TGTGCCAGCAGCCCGACGGGGAAATCCTTTTCCTACGAGCAGTACTTC. It encodes CASSPTGKSFSYEQYF.

A word on this clonotype: Little can be read into the size of this beta chain, an off-target read in a library designed for alpha chains. The chain has TRBV5-4 and TRBJ2-2, with D perhaps TRBD1 or TRBD2 (5 bases each). Per germline, CDR1 SGHNT and CDR2 YYREEE (reference sequence). V was trimmed by 2 bases and J by 7 bases, leaving 15 bases between them. The CDR3 has 15 residues. CDR3 region: CASSFGRDVGGELFF. The CDR3 region has the DNA TGTGCCAGCAGCTTCGGTCGGGACGTAGGCGGGGAGCTGTTTTTT.

This clonotype was observed at least ten times. Being off target in a library aimed at alpha chains, this beta chain has a size of little meaning. The V call is TRBV29-1, the J call TRBJ2-1; 7 nucleotides match TRBD2. Germline CDR1 SQVTM, CDR2 ANQGSEA. This CDR3 region has 13 residues. J gave up 9 bases and V 1 base, and 6 bases lay outside the gene matches. CDR3 amino acids: CSVEALAEGEQFF. CDR3 bases: TGCAGCGTTGAAGCTCTAGCGGAGGGTGAGCAGTTCTTC.

This clonotype was observed many times. Since it is a stray read in a library aimed at alpha chains, this beta chain has a size that is not meaningful. The rearrangement uses TRBV6-6 and TRBJ2-3; D may be TRBD2 (6 bases). Deletions cut 5 bases from V and 0 bases from J, with 15 bases between. This CDR3 spans 16 amino acids. Germline V gives CDR1 MNHNY, CDR2 SVGAGI (reference sequence). In nucleotides, the CDR3 is TGTGCCAGCAGTCCCCGCCGCGGGACTAGCACAGATACGCAGTATTTT. Protein product: CASSPRRGTSTDTQYF.